This T cell receptor (beta chain) is drawn from a study of CD8+ T cells in alopecia areata. In each case, RNA was isolated and then reverse transcribed into cDNA as the sequencing template. The method was immunoSEQ multiplex PCR; TCRdb's version includes in-frame clones alone and lacks a portion of them. Of 100,000 to 130,000 clones listed, 45% to 60% are singletons. This clone was picked up one time. The antigen is undetermined. Notes on the study in general: Scalp samples also contribute reads from the resident alphabeta T cells found in normal skin. Mouse data revealed clearer TCR sharing than patient data did, a gap possibly tied to HLA. Lesional tissue from the scalp (especially in alopecia totalis/universalis) showed higher clonality than normal scalp.

The clonotype comes from a human donor with alopecia areata. The sample was NKG2D-low CD8+ T cells sorted from blood.

CDR3 protein: CASSQERGTGGDTQYF. CDR3 DNA sequence: TGCGCCAGCAGCCAAGAGCGGGGGACAGGGGGAGATACGCAGTATTTT. The chain recombines TRBV4-1 with TRBJ2-3, with 11 bases aligning to TRBD1. The trim removed 0 bases at V and 5 bases at J, leaving 4 bases unmatched. The CDR3 length is 16 residues. Germline CDR1 reads MGHRA; CDR2 reads YSYEKL.